A selection of T cell receptor beta chains follows, all from one sample in a study of metastatic and nonmetastatic thyroid tumors. TCRdb re-called the PCR reads through MiXCR. This table holds around 50,000 clones, over 20% found once. The sequenced sample was blood. These receptors came from a male donor with papillary thyroid cancer or a benign thyroid nodule (not recorded which). Some clones in this sample may be carry-over from other donors' samples. The CDR3 runs from the conserved cysteine through the conserved F or W. D genes are given only for firm matches. The size entry is marked missing in some rows and otherwise reads once, few, many or a size class.

clone_size: many; d_call: NA; v_call: TRBV7-8; j_call: TRBJ2-3; cdr3_nt: TGTGCCAGCAGCTCCGCCCGGGAAAGGGGGTTTGGTACGCAGTATTTT; cdr3_aa: CASSSARERGFGTQYF
clone_size: once; d_call: NA; v_call: TRBV30; j_call: TRBJ2-3; cdr3_nt: TGTGCCTGGAGTGTAAGCGGAGGCACAGATACGCAGTATTTT; cdr3_aa: CAWSVSGGTDTQYF
clone_size: many; d_call: NA; v_call: TRBV25-1; j_call: TRBJ1-2; cdr3_nt: TGTGCCAGCAGTGGGGCAGAGAACTATGGCTACACCTTC; cdr3_aa: CASSGAENYGYTF
clone_size: few; d_call: NA; v_call: TRBV6-5; j_call: TRBJ2-3; cdr3_nt: TGTGCCAGCAGTTACTCGGACGGAGATACGCAGTATTTT; cdr3_aa: CASSYSDGDTQYF
clone_size: NA; d_call: TRBD2; v_call: TRBV4-3; j_call: TRBJ2-5; cdr3_nt: TGCGCCAGCAGCCAAGAAGCCCGCGGGAGAGAAGAGACCCAGTACTTC; cdr3_aa: CASSQEARGREETQYF
clone_size: many; d_call: TRBD2; v_call: TRBV27; j_call: TRBJ2-7; cdr3_nt: TGTGCCAGCAGTGGACTAGCGGGAGCCTCCTTGGAGCAGTACTTC; cdr3_aa: CASSGLAGASLEQYF
clone_size: many; d_call: NA; v_call: TRBV20-1; j_call: TRBJ2-2; cdr3_nt: TGCAGTGCAGAGGGGTGGAAGGCTAGCCTCGCGAACACCGGGGAGCTGTTTTTT; cdr3_aa: CSAEGWKASLANTGELFF
clone_size: NA; d_call: TRBD1; v_call: TRBV6-6; j_call: TRBJ2-7; cdr3_nt: TGTGCCAGCAGTTACTCGACCGACAGGGCAGACGAGCAGTACTTC; cdr3_aa: CASSYSTDRADEQYF
clone_size: many; d_call: TRBD2; v_call: TRBV7-9; j_call: TRBJ2-3; cdr3_nt: TGTGCCAGCAGCCTCAGACTAGCGGGTTCTCTCACAGATACGCAGTATTTT; cdr3_aa: CASSLRLAGSLTDTQYF
clone_size: NA; d_call: TRBD2; v_call: TRBV5-1; j_call: TRBJ2-3; cdr3_nt: TGCGCCAGCAGCTCATCCGGGACTAGCCAAGTCGCGCAGTATTTT; cdr3_aa: CASSSSGTSQVAQYF
clone_size: NA; d_call: NA; v_call: TRBV4-1; j_call: TRBJ2-1; cdr3_nt: TGCGCCAGCAGCCCCCGGGACGTCTACAATGAGCAGTTCTTC; cdr3_aa: CASSPRDVYNEQFF
clone_size: NA; d_call: NA; v_call: TRBV5-1; j_call: TRBJ1-2; cdr3_nt: TGCGCCAGCAGCTTGGCAGGAGACCCTAACTATGGCTACACCTTC; cdr3_aa: CASSLAGDPNYGYTF
clone_size: NA; d_call: NA; v_call: TRBV5-1; j_call: TRBJ1-4; cdr3_nt: TGCGCCAGCAGCTTGGCCCCGGGCGCTGCAACTAATGAAAAACTGTTTTTT; cdr3_aa: CASSLAPGAATNEKLFF
clone_size: few; d_call: NA; v_call: TRBV19; j_call: TRBJ2-1; cdr3_nt: TGTGCCAGTAGCGTGGGGTACAATGAGCAGTTCTTC; cdr3_aa: CASSVGYNEQFF
clone_size: many; d_call: NA; v_call: TRBV4-1; j_call: TRBJ2-3; cdr3_nt: TGCGCCAGCAGCCAAGGATTCTATACAGATACGCAGTATTTT; cdr3_aa: CASSQGFYTDTQYF
clone_size: many; d_call: NA; v_call: TRBV7-9; j_call: TRBJ1-6; cdr3_nt: TGTGCCAGCAGCTTATGGATGCCAGGGGATTCACCCCTCCACTTT; cdr3_aa: CASSLWMPGDSPLHF
clone_size: NA; d_call: NA; v_call: TRBV24-1; j_call: TRBJ1-6; cdr3_nt: TGTGCCACCAGTGATTTGTGGGGATTGGCCGTTTCCCATTCACCCCTCCACTTT; cdr3_aa: CATSDLWGLAVSHSPLHF
clone_size: many; d_call: NA; v_call: TRBV6-6; j_call: TRBJ1-5; cdr3_nt: TGTGCCAGCAGTTACGGGGATTATAGCAATCAGCCCCAGCATTTT; cdr3_aa: CASSYGDYSNQPQHF
clone_size: NA; d_call: NA; v_call: TRBV11-2; j_call: TRBJ2-7; cdr3_nt: TGTGCCAGCAGCAGCCGGGACACCGCGGGACATTCGGGTTACGAGCAGTACTTC; cdr3_aa: CASSSRDTAGHSGYEQYF
clone_size: medium-sized; d_call: NA; v_call: TRBV11-1; j_call: TRBJ1-2; cdr3_nt: TGTGCCAGCAGCTTCGGGGACGGCTATGGCTACACCTTC; cdr3_aa: CASSFGDGYGYTF
clone_size: few; d_call: NA; v_call: TRBV7-2; j_call: TRBJ1-5; cdr3_nt: TGTGCCAGCAGCTTCGAGGACGAAAAGCATTTT; cdr3_aa: CASSFEDEKHF
clone_size: many; d_call: NA; v_call: TRBV7-2; j_call: TRBJ2-3; cdr3_nt: TGTGCCAGCAGGAACACAGATACGCAGTATTTT; cdr3_aa: CASRNTDTQYF